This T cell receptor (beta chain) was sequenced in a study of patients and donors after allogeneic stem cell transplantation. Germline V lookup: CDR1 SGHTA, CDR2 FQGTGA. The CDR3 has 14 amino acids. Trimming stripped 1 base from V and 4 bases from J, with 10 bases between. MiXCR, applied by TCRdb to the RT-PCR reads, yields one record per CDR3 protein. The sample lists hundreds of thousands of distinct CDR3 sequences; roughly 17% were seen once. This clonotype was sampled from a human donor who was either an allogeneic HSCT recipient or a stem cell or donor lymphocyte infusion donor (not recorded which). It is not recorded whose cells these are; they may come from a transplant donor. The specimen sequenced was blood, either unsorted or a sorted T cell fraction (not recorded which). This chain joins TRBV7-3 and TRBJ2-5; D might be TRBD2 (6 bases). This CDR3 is CASSLIVGGETQYF. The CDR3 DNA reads TGTGCCAGCAGCTTAATAGTGGGGGGAGAGACCCAGTACTTC.